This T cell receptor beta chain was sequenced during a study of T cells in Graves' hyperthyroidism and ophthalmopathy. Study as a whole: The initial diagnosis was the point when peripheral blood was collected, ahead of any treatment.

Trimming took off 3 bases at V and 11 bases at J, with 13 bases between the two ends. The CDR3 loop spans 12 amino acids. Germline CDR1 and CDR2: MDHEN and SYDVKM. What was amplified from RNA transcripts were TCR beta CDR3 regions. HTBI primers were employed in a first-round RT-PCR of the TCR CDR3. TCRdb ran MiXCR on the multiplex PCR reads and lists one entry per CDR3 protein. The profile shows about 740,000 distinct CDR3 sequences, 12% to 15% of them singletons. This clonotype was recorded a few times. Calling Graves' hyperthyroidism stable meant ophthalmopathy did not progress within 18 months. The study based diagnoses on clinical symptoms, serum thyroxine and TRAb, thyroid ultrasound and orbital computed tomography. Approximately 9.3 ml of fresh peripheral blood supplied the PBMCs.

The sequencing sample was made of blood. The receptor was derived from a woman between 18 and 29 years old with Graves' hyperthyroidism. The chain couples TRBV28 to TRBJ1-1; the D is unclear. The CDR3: CASSLTGEPAFF. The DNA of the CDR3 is TGTGCCAGCAGTTTGACTGGGGAGCCGGCTTTCTTT. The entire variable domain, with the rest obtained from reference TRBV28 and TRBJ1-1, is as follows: DVKVTQSSRYLVKRTGEKVFLECVQDMDHENMFWYRQDPGLGLRLIYFSYDVKMKEKGDIPEGYSVSREKKERFSLILESASTNQTSMYLCASSLTGEPAFFGQGTRLTVV.